This T cell receptor (beta chain) stems from a study of blood T cell repertoires in COVID-19. Background on the study: The analysed material was cDNA or gDNA that came from T cells, B-cell-depleted T cells, or PBMCs.

As processed by the authors: Using reference gene primer amplification, nucleated cell counts were estimated. Generated by immunoSEQ multiplex PCR, the TCRdb table keeps only in-frame clones and is missing some. V, J and clone size were drawn from that table, and D and trimming were deduced from the DNA. The sample carries 150,000 to 200,000 clones, approximately 75% recorded once. The table lists this clone with a count of one. Germline lookup yields CDR1 SGHDT and CDR2 YYEEEE. With V trimmed by 4 bases and J by 0 bases, 7 bases remained unmatched. This CDR3 region has 17 residues. This chain links TRBV5-6 with TRBJ1-1; the match to TRBD1 covers 12 bases. Sequences were obtained from peripheral blood. The receptor was isolated from a human donor in a cohort sampled during active COVID-19. CDR3 sequence reads: CASSAGTGGVLNTEAFF. CDR3 DNA: TGTGCCAGCAGCGCCGGGACAGGGGGCGTGTTGAACACTGAAGCTTTCTTT.